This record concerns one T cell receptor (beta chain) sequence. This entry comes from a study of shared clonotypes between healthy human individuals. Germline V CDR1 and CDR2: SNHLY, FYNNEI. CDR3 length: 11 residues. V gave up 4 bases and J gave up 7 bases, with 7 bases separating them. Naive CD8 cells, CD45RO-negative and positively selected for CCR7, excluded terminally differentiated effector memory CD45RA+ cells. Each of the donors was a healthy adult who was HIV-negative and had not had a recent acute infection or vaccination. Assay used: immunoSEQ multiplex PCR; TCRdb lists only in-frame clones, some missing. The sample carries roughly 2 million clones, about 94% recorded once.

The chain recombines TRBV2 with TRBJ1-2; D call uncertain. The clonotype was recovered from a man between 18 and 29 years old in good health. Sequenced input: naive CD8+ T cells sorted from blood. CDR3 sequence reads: CASSAQTGYTF. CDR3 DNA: TGTGCCAGCAGTGCGCAGACTGGCTACACCTTC.